These T cell receptor beta chains were read from a single sample in a study of primary melanoma T cells and metastatic recurrence. Profiled with immunoSEQ multiplex PCR; TCRdb holds only in-frame clones, not every one. Its table lists some 21 clones. The specimen sequenced was melanoma tumor tissue. These receptor sequences come from a human donor with melanoma. The CDR3 runs from the conserved cysteine through the conserved F or W. D genes are given only for firm matches. A row's size may be missing; if present it is once, few, many or a size class.

clone size	D gene	V gene	J gene	CDR3 DNA	CDR3 protein
.	TRBD2	TRBV11-3	TRBJ2-5	TGTGCCAGCAGCTGGGGGACCCGGGAGGGTACAGAGACCCAGTACTTC	CASSWGTREGTETQYF
.	TRBD2	TRBV11-3	TRBJ2-1	TGTGCTAGCAGCTTGGAGGGACTAGGTTTTGATGAGCAGTTCTTC	CASSLEGLGFDEQFF
.	.	TRBV23-1	TRBJ1-4	TGCGCCAGCAGCCCGGGTCCTAATGAAAAACTGTTTTTT	CASSPGPNEKLFF
.	TRBD1	TRBV6-8	TRBJ1-2	TGTGCCAGCAGGAGACAGGGGGCAAATGGCTACACCTTC	CASRRQGANGYTF
.	.	TRBV11-3	TRBJ1-2	TGTGCCAGCAGCTTAGTGTCACCAGGGGCCTGGGGCTACACCTTC	CASSLVSPGAWGYTF
once	.	TRBV12-2	TRBJ2-5	TGTGCAAGTCGCTTCAATACTCCCCGGGACAGGGGATGTTTGGGCCAAGAGACCCAGTACTTC	CASRFNTPRDRGCLGQETQYF
once	TRBD1	TRBV14	TRBJ1-1	TGTGCCAGCAGCCAGGGACAGGGAACTGAAGCTTTCTTT	CASSQGQGTEAFF
.	TRBD2	TRBV11-3	TRBJ2-1	TGTGCCAGCAGCCTCCCGGGACTAGCGGGGCACAATGAGCAGTTCTTC	CASSLPGLAGHNEQFF
.	.	TRBV14	TRBJ1-1	TGTGCCAGCAGCCAATGGCTGGAGGACACTGAAGCTTTCTTT	CASSQWLEDTEAFF